This T cell receptor beta chain was identified in a study of T-cell memory formation after mild COVID-19. At the level of the study: Across donors, TCR clusters were largely donor specific.

The study's findings and limits: Some responding clones appeared in pre-infection memory, suggesting cross-reactive memory joined.

TCRdb reprocessed the 5' RACE reads with MiXCR, giving one entry per CDR3 protein. Among about 84,000 distinct CDR3 sequences, about 14% were seen once, and the ten largest hold roughly 33%. CDR3 length: 13 amino acids. Germline V lookup: CDR1 MNHEY, CDR2 SVGAGI. The ends were cut back, 6 bases at V and 5 bases at J, with 12 bases in the middle. A word on this clonotype: The antigen remains undetermined.

V usage is TRBV6-5 and J usage is TRBJ2-3; tentatively, D is TRBD2 (5 bases). Material: PBMCs or a T cell subset sorted from them (not recorded which). The clonotype comes from an adult woman who had mild COVID-19 (a few samples of this study predate the infection). Cell type and time point are not known. In DNA form, the CDR3 reads TGTGCCAGCAGACTAGGGTGGTTAGATACGCAGTATTTT. Translating it yields CASRLGWLDTQYF.